Listed below are T cell receptor beta chains from one sample, sequenced in a study of blood T cell repertoires in COVID-19. Only in-frame clones appear in the TCRdb table, and some are missing; sequencing was by immunoSEQ multiplex PCR. The sample has about 180,000 clones, about 80% seen once. Sequencing was performed on peripheral blood. The receptors derive from a woman aged 70-85 years with acute or convalescent COVID-19. Each CDR3 is given with its conserved first and last residue. Each record gives: D gene, V gene, clone size, J gene, CDR3 protein, CDR3 DNA. A D gene is named only where the DNA matches it firmly. Size tells how often a clone was seen (once, few, many) or the class of an expanded clone, and some rows leave it out.

-	TRBV6-1	-	TRBJ1-2	CASSEQQGPNYGYTF	TGTGCCAGCAGTGAACAACAGGGCCCTAACTATGGCTACACCTTC
-	TRBV25-1	-	TRBJ1-2	CASSPQPNYGYTF	TGTGCCAGCAGCCCACAGCCAAACTATGGCTACACCTTC
-	TRBV5-4	-	TRBJ2-7	CASSFTTEQYF	TGTGCCAGCAGCTTCACAACGGAGCAGTACTTC
-	TRBV4-2	-	TRBJ1-1	CASSQGNGGLSTEAFF	TGTGCCAGCAGCCAAGGAAACGGAGGGTTGAGCACTGAAGCTTTCTTT
TRBD2	TRBV9	-	TRBJ2-1	CASSVGGFGSSSYNEQFF	TGTGCCAGCAGCGTGGGGGGGTTTGGTTCGAGCTCCTACAATGAGCAGTTCTTC
-	TRBV4-1	-	TRBJ1-3	CASSQVPEDGNTIYF	TGCGCCAGCAGCCAAGTGCCCGAGGATGGAAACACCATATATTTT
TRBD2	TRBV3-1/TRBV3-2	-	TRBJ2-3	CASSQVVRREEDTDTQYF	TGTGCCAGCAGCCAAGTCGTAAGGCGGGAGGAAGACACAGATACGCAGTATTTT
TRBD1	TRBV5-4	-	TRBJ1-2	CASSLGTGADRTYGYTF	TGTGCCAGCAGCTTGGGGACAGGGGCCGACCGTACCTATGGCTACACCTTC
TRBD1	TRBV6-1	-	TRBJ1-2	CASSGARGQGDYGYTF	TGTGCCAGCAGTGGGGCGAGGGGACAGGGGGACTATGGCTACACCTTC
TRBD1	TRBV7-6	-	TRBJ1-2	CASSPQTGGVYGYTF	TGTGCCAGCAGCCCCCAGACAGGGGGCGTCTATGGCTACACCTTC
-	TRBV5-1	-	TRBJ1-3	CASSLSPGKSGNTIYF	TGCGCCAGCAGCTTGTCCCCAGGGAAGAGTGGAAACACCATATATTTT
TRBD2	TRBV28	-	TRBJ2-7	CASTVHLAGAYEQYF	TGTGCCAGCACCGTCCACCTAGCGGGAGCGTACGAGCAGTACTTC
TRBD1	TRBV5-4	-	TRBJ1-1	CASSLQDRGFTEAFF	TGTGCCAGCAGCTTGCAGGACAGGGGGTTTACTGAAGCTTTCTTT
-	TRBV28	-	TRBJ1-2	CASRATGSAGGYTF	TGTGCCAGCAGGGCTACAGGATCCGCGGGGGGCTACACCTTC
-	TRBV4-3	-	TRBJ2-7	CASSQGLSGYEQYF	TGCGCCAGCAGCCAAGGCTTGTCGGGGTACGAGCAGTACTTC
-	TRBV6-6	-	TRBJ2-1	CASSQFTGEQFF	TGTGCCAGCAGCCAGTTTACGGGGGAGCAGTTCTTC
TRBD1	TRBV6-2/TRBV6-3	-	TRBJ2-3	CASSWAGTGIPTDTQYF	TGTGCCAGCAGTTGGGCCGGGACAGGGATCCCCACAGATACGCAGTATTTT
TRBD1	TRBV19	-	TRBJ1-5	CASRGRTGDQPQHF	TGTGCCAGTAGGGGACGGACAGGCGATCAGCCCCAGCATTTT
TRBD1	TRBV23-1	-	TRBJ2-7	CASSQRQGRNEQYF	TGCGCCAGCAGTCAGAGACAGGGTAGGAACGAGCAGTACTTC
-	TRBV19	-	TRBJ1-5	CASSPRGTPEGNQPQHF	TGTGCCAGTAGTCCGAGGGGGACCCCCGAAGGCAATCAGCCCCAGCATTTT
TRBD2	TRBV13	-	TRBJ2-1	CASSLATSGGASLNEQFF	TGTGCCAGCAGCTTAGCGACTAGCGGGGGGGCGTCTCTTAATGAGCAGTTCTTC
-	TRBV28	-	TRBJ2-1	CASSFFSSLNEQFF	TGTGCCAGCAGTTTCTTCTCCAGTCTTAATGAGCAGTTCTTC
-	TRBV18	-	TRBJ2-2	CASSPDTGELFF	TGTGCCAGCTCACCCGACACCGGGGAGCTGTTTTTT
-	TRBV12-3/TRBV12-4	once	TRBJ1-2	CASSLHYGYTF	TGTGCCAGCAGTCTCCACTATGGCTACACCTTC
TRBD2	TRBV27	-	TRBJ2-1	CASSLSGGRWYEQFF	TGTGCCAGCAGTTTATCAGGCGGGAGGTGGTATGAGCAGTTCTTC
-	TRBV18	-	TRBJ1-3	CASSPDRPIGNTIYF	TGTGCCAGCTCTCCTGACAGACCCATTGGAAACACCATATATTTT
TRBD1	TRBV7-2	-	TRBJ2-2	CASSFRDREAGELFF	TGTGCCAGCAGCTTCCGGGACAGGGAGGCCGGGGAGCTGTTTTTT
-	TRBV15	-	TRBJ2-1	CATSREEGLYNEQFF	TGTGCCACCAGCAGAGAAGAGGGACTTTACAATGAGCAGTTCTTC
-	TRBV5-4	once	TRBJ1-1	CASSLATGTEAFF	TGTGCCAGCAGCTTGGCCACGGGGACTGAAGCTTTCTTT
TRBD1	TRBV19	once	TRBJ1-2	CASSLRGDRGNYGYTF	TGTGCCAGTAGTCTCCGTGGGGACAGGGGGAACTATGGCTACACCTTC
-	TRBV28	once	TRBJ1-1	CASSLGQYVEAFF	TGTGCCAGCAGTTTGGGACAATATGTGGAAGCTTTCTTT
-	TRBV5-4	-	TRBJ2-1	CASSFASNYNEQFF	TGTGCCAGCAGCTTTGCTAGCAACTACAATGAGCAGTTCTTC
-	TRBV11-3	-	TRBJ2-6	CASFNTARQALSGANVLTF	TGTGCCAGCTTCAATACGGCGCGACAGGCCCTCTCTGGGGCCAACGTCCTGACTTTC